These 7 T cell receptor beta chains came from one sample sequenced in a study of blood T cell repertoires in COVID-19 (dated by TCRdb to 2018 to 2020). The library relied on the immunoSEQ multiplex PCR assay. TCRdb holds this immuneACCESS table with in-frame rearrangements only. Some clones are missing; in checked studies, unresolved V genes explain under half, and the rest has no known cause. The sample includes approximately 220,000 clones, with roughly 85% observed a single time. The top ten constitute 3% to 4.5% of the sample. The source material was PBMCs or T cells enriched from blood (not recorded which). The receptors derive from a woman between 40 and 55 years old who had been exposed to COVID-19.

The CDR3 bases are TGTGCCAGCAGTTTAGGGACAGGGGGTGAGAGCCAGCCCCAGCATTTT. This codes for CASSLGTGGESQPQHF. The chain has TRBV28 and TRBJ1-5; 11 bases match TRBD1. J lost 7 bases, V lost 2 bases, and 7 bases had no gene match. The CDR3 contains 16 residues. Germline V gene data show CDR1 as MDHEN and CDR2 as SYDVKM.

The chain uses TRBV7-2 and TRBJ1-2; 7 bases line up with TRBD1. CDR3 length equals 14 residues. V trimming: 3 bases; J trimming: 7 bases; junction bases outside the gene matches: 8. Germline V gene lookup returns CDR1 SGHTA and CDR2 FQGNSA. The CDR3 region has the DNA TGTGCCAGCAGCTTTGGGACAGATGTAAGTGGCTACACCTTC. This sequence encodes CASSFGTDVSGYTF.

The rearrangement joins TRBV7-2 to TRBJ1-2; D is ambiguous. The germline CDR1 and CDR2 sequences are SGHTA and FQGNSA. Trimming took off 1 base at V and 4 bases at J, with 19 bases between the two ends. CDR3 length: 17 residues. The CDR3 loop is CASSLVPTSDSGYGYTF. For the CDR3, the DNA is TGTGCCAGCAGCTTAGTCCCAACGTCGGATTCGGGCTATGGCTACACCTTC.

The genes are TRBV5-1 and TRBJ2-3; 15 bases are a match to TRBD2. The CDR3 consists of 20 residues. CDR1 and CDR2 (germline): SGHRS, YFSETQ. J was trimmed by 1 base and V by 0 bases; bases with no gene match: 9. Here the CDR3 reads CASSLEGLAGGPLGTDTQYF. The CDR3 DNA sequence: TGCGCCAGCAGCTTGGAGGGACTAGCGGGGGGTCCTTTGGGCACAGATACGCAGTATTTT.

This clone was seen a few times. The chain couples TRBV12-3 or TRBV12-4 to TRBJ1-4; 7 nucleotides match TRBD1. There are 13 residues in the CDR3. Unmatched junction bases numbered 4, after V lost 4 bases and J lost 8 bases. The CDR3 DNA reads TGTGCCAGCAGTTCTGACAGGGACGAAAAACTGTTTTTT. Amino acid sequence: CASSSDRDEKLFF.

In this sample, this clone turned up once. This chain links TRBV2 with TRBJ2-2; 8 positions match TRBD2. V lost 2 bases and J lost 5; bases outside the gene matches: 7. The V gene's germline CDR1 is SNHLY and CDR2 FYNNEI. CDR3 length: 16 amino acids. The CDR3 DNA reads as TGTGCCAGCAGTGAACTGAGAATAGCGGGGACCGGGGAGCTGTTTTTT. This translates into CASSELRIAGTGELFF.

This clone was seen a few times. V is TRBV24-1 and J is TRBJ1-2; 10 nucleotides align to TRBD1. There are 14 residues in the CDR3. The V and J ends lost 9 bases and 2 bases, in that order; junction bases with no gene match: 5. Germline values: CDR1 KGHDR, CDR2 SFDVKD. CDR3 DNA: TGTGCCACCTCCGGGACAGGGGACAACTATGGCTACACCTTC. Residues: CATSGTGDNYGYTF.